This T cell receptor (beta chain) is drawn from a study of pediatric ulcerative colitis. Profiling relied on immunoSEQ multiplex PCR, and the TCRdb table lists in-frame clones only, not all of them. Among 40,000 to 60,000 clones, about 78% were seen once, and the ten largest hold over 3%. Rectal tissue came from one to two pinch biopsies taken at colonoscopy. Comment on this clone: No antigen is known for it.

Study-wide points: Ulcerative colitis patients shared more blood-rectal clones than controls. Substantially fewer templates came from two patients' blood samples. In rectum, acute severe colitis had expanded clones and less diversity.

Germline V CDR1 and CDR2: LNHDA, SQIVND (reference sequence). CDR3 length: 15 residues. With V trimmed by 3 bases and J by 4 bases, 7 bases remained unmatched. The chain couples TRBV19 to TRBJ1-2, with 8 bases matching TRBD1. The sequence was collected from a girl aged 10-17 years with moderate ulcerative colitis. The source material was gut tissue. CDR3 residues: CASSMRTGFPYGYTF. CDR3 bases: TGTGCCAGTAGTATGAGGACAGGGTTTCCCTATGGCTACACCTTC.